This T cell receptor beta chain came from a study of blood T cell repertoires in COVID-19. In the study overall: T cells, B-cell-depleted T cells, or PBMCs supplied cDNA or gDNA.

The count of this clone is one. In the original processing: Reference gene primer amplification in the assay estimated nucleated cell counts. TCRdb keeps only in-frame clones here, not all; method: immunoSEQ multiplex PCR. V, J and clone size reflect that table, while D and trimming were determined from the DNA. The table includes 350,000 to 400,000 clones, more than 75% detected once. This TCR came from a woman aged 25 to 39 with acute COVID-19. Sequencing input: PBMCs or T cells enriched from blood (not recorded which).

The CDR3 here is CASSDRQDFNQPQHF. DNA of the CDR3: TGTGCCAGCAGCGATCGACAGGACTTCAATCAGCCCCAGCATTTT. V gene TRBV3-1 (or the pseudogene TRBV3-2) combines with J gene TRBJ1-5; a weak D match, TRBD1 (6 bases). Germline V gene sequence: CDR1 LGHDT, CDR2 YNNKEL (reference sequence). Trimming cost V 5 bases and J 3 bases, with 14 bases left between them. The CDR3 is 15 amino acids.